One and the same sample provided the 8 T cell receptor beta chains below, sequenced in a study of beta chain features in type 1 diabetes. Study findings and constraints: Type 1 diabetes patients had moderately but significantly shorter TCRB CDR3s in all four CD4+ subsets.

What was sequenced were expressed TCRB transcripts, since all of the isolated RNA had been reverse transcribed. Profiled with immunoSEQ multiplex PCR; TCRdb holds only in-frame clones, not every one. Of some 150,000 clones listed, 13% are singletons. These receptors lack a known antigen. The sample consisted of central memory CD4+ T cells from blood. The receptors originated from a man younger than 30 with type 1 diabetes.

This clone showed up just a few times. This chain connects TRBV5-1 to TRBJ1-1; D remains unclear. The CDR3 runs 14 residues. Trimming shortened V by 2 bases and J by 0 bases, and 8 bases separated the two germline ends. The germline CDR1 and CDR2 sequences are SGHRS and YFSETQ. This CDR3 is CASSFNGMNTEAFF. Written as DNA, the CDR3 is TGCGCCAGCAGCTTTAATGGGATGAACACTGAAGCTTTCTTT.

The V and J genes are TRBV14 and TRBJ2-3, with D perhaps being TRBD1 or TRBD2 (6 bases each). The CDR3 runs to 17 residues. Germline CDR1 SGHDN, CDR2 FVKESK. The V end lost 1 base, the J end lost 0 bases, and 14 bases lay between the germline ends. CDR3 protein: CASSQGGATLSTDTQYF. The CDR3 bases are TGTGCCAGCAGCCAAGGGGGGGCCACCCTTAGCACAGATACGCAGTATTTT.

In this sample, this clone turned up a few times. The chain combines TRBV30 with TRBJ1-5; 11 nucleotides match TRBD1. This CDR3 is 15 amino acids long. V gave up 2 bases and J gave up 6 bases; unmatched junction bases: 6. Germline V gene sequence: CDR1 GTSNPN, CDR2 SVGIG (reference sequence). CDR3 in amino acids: CAWSSRTGGSQPQHF. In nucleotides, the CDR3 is TGTGCCTGGAGTTCACGGACAGGGGGCAGTCAGCCCCAGCATTTT.

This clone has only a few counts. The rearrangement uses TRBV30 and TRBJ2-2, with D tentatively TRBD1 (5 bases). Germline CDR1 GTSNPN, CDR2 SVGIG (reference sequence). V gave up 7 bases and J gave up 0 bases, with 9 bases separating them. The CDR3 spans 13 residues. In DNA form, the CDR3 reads TGTGCCTCTCGACAGTCGAACACCGGGGAGCTGTTTTTT. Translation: CASRQSNTGELFF.

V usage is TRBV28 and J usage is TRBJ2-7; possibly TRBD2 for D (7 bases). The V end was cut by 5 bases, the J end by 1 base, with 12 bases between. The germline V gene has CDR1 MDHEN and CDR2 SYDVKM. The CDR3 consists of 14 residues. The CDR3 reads CASSPGGKSYEQYF. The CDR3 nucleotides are TGTGCCAGCAGTCCGGGGGGCAAGTCCTACGAGCAGTACTTC.

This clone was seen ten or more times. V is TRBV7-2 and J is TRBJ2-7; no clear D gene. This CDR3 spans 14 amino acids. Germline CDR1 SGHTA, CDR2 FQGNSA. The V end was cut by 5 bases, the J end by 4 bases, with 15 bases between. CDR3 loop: CASSPNFSGYEQYF. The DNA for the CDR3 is TGTGCCAGCAGCCCCAATTTCAGTGGATACGAGCAGTACTTC.

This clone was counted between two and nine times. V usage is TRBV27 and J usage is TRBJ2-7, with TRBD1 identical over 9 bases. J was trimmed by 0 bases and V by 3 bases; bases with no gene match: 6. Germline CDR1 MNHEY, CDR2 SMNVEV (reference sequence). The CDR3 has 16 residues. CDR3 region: CASSLSDRGASYEQYF. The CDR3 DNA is TGTGCCAGCAGTTTGTCGGACAGGGGAGCCTCCTACGAGCAGTACTTC.

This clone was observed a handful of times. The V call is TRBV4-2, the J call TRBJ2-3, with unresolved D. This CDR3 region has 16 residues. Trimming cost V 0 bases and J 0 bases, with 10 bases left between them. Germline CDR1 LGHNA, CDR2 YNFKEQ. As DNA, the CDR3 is TGTGCCAGCAGCCAAGACTTAGTCACTAGCACAGATACGCAGTATTTT. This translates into CASSQDLVTSTDTQYF.